These T cell receptor beta chains were read from a single sample in a study of technical replicates of blood from a handful of donors. Produced via immunoSEQ multiplex PCR; TCRdb's table is partial and in-frame only. The repertoire holds tens of thousands of clones, with roughly 94% as singletons. Sequenced input: T cells isolated from PBMCs. These receptors all come from a human donor in good health. Both conserved end residues are part of each CDR3. D genes are given only for firm matches. Some rows have no size entry. The others give once, few or many, or a class for an expanded clone.

cdr3_aa cdr3_nt j_call v_call clone_size d_call cdr3_length
CASSLAGTENEKLFF TGTGCCAGCAGCCTCGCCGGGACAGAAAATGAAAAACTGTTTTTT TRBJ1-4 TRBV28 . TRBD1 15
CAWTPLRDLLSNSPLHF TGTGCCTGGACACCCCTCAGGGATCTACTATCGAATTCACCCCTCCACTTT TRBJ1-6 TRBV30 . . 17
CASSRRDTEAFF TGTGCCAGTAGTAGGCGGGACACTGAAGCTTTCTTT TRBJ1-1 TRBV19 . . 12
CASSQGLGGSDYEQYF TGTGCCAGCAGCCAAGGCCTCGGGGGTTCGGACTACGAGCAGTACTTC TRBJ2-7 TRBV4-2 . . 16
CASSPLTGSYEQYF TGTGCCAGTAGCCCCTTGACAGGGTCCTACGAGCAGTACTTC TRBJ2-7 TRBV19 . TRBD1 14
CASSLGRGNTYNEQYF TGCGCCAGCAGCTTGGGACGAGGGAATACGTACAACGAGCAGTACTTC TRBJ2-7 TRBV5-1 . . 16
CASSQDRVAHEAFF TGCGCCAGCAGCCAAGACAGGGTAGCCCATGAAGCTTTCTTT TRBJ1-1 TRBV4-1 . . 14
CASSQGPLTGSYEQYF TGTGCCAGCAGCCAAGGTCCCCTGACAGGGTCCTACGAGCAGTACTTC TRBJ2-7 TRBV14 . TRBD1 16
CASRVAGGLNNEQFF TGTGCCAGCAGGGTAGCGGGAGGACTTAACAATGAGCAGTTCTTC TRBJ2-1 TRBV6-1 . TRBD2 15
CASGSARGEPLHF TGTGCTAGTGGTTCCGCCCGGGGGGAACCCCTCCACTTT TRBJ1-6 TRBV12-5 once . 13
CASRSLRGSNIYEQYF TGTGCCAGCAGGTCGTTGAGGGGGTCCAACATCTACGAGCAGTACTTC TRBJ2-7 TRBV28 . . 16
CAWDRGSYEQYF TGTGCCTGGGACAGGGGATCCTACGAGCAGTACTTC TRBJ2-7 TRBV30 . TRBD1 12
CASSQEETDSLFF TGCGCCAGCAGCCAAGAAGAGACCGACAGTCTGTTTTTT TRBJ1-4 TRBV4-1 once . 13
CASSSPGEGTGELFF TGCGCCAGCAGTTCCCCAGGGGAGGGCACCGGGGAGCTGTTTTTT TRBJ2-2 TRBV5-1 . . 15
CASSSNARSSGRAPEQFF TGTGCCAGCAGTTCAAACGCCCGATCTAGCGGGAGGGCCCCCGAGCAGTTCTTC TRBJ2-1 TRBV28 . TRBD2 18
CASSLSGAYEQYF TGCGCCAGCAGCTTGTCAGGGGCCTACGAGCAGTACTTC TRBJ2-7 TRBV5-1 once . 13
CASIIGTPLGEQYF TGTGCCAGCATTATAGGGACACCGCTAGGGGAGCAGTACTTC TRBJ2-7 TRBV6-1 . . 14
CASSSPGTGPYGYTF TGTGCCAGCAGCTCCCCCGGGACAGGGCCCTATGGCTACACCTTC TRBJ1-2 TRBV11-3 . TRBD1 15
CASSPFRGGYTGELFF TGTGCCAGCAGCCCCTTTAGGGGGGGGTACACCGGGGAGCTGTTTTTT TRBJ2-2 TRBV5-8 . . 16
CASLLAGGYNEQFF TGTGCCAGCCTCCTAGCGGGGGGTTACAATGAGCAGTTCTTC TRBJ2-1 TRBV6-1 . TRBD2 14
CASSPQQGAYTDTQYF TGTGCCAGCAGCCCACAACAGGGGGCCTACACAGATACGCAGTATTTT TRBJ2-3 TRBV11-2 . TRBD1 16
CASRQQPSGNTGELFF TGCGCCAGCAGACAACAGCCTAGCGGGAACACCGGGGAGCTGTTTTTT TRBJ2-2 TRBV4-1 . TRBD2 16
CASTSYAQGTGELFF TGTGCCAGCACCTCATATGCGCAGGGTACCGGGGAGCTGTTTTTT TRBJ2-2 TRBV7-9 . . 15
CASSPRLADEQYF TGTGCCAGCTCACCAAGACTAGCGGACGAGCAGTACTTC TRBJ2-7 TRBV18 . TRBD2 13
CASSLGFRAMNTEAFF TGCGCCAGCAGCTTGGGGTTCAGGGCTATGAACACTGAAGCTTTCTTT TRBJ1-1 TRBV5-1 few . 16
CATGSGRAQIYEQYF TGTGCCACCGGTAGCGGGAGGGCCCAGATTTACGAGCAGTACTTC TRBJ2-7 TRBV2 . TRBD2 15
CASSLARLFYEQYF TGTGCCAGCAGCTTGGCCAGACTCTTCTACGAGCAGTACTTC TRBJ2-7 TRBV7-2 . . 14
CASSSRATEAFF TGTGCCAGCAGTTCCAGGGCCACTGAAGCTTTCTTT TRBJ1-1 TRBV28 . . 12
CASSNRDRGYEQYF TGTGCCAGTAGTAACCGGGACAGGGGCTACGAGCAGTACTTC TRBJ2-7 TRBV19 . TRBD1 14
CASSIEGTFNNEKLFF TGTGCCAGTAGTATAGAGGGGACATTTAATAATGAAAAACTGTTTTTT TRBJ1-4 TRBV19 . . 16
CASSLAGDIGAFF TGCGCCAGCAGCTTGGCAGGTGACATAGGAGCTTTCTTT TRBJ1-1 TRBV5-1 . . 13
CASSVDSGKGDRVTDQPQHF TGTGCCAGCAGCGTAGATTCAGGAAAGGGGGACAGGGTAACTGATCAGCCCCAGCATTTT TRBJ1-5 TRBV9 . TRBD1 20
CASSEGGLAGLRSNEQFF TGTGCCAGCTCGGAGGGAGGACTAGCGGGGTTAAGATCCAATGAGCAGTTCTTC TRBJ2-1 TRBV18 . TRBD2 18
CASSPQGSGELFF TGTGCCAGTAGTCCACAGGGGTCCGGGGAGCTGTTTTTT TRBJ2-2 TRBV19 . TRBD1 13
CAMKEQGRETQYF TGTGCCATGAAAGAACAGGGTCGGGAGACCCAGTACTTC TRBJ2-5 TRBV10-3 once . 13
CASSFSGVNTGELFF TGTGCCAGCAGCTTTAGCGGGGTTAACACCGGGGAGCTGTTTTTT TRBJ2-2 TRBV11-2 once TRBD2 15
CASSQDLPNTEAFF TGTGCCAGCAGCCAAGATCTTCCGAACACTGAAGCTTTCTTT TRBJ1-1 TRBV4-2 . . 14
CASSTGGGEQYF TGCGCCAGCTCAACGGGGGGCGGCGAGCAGTACTTC TRBJ2-7 TRBV5-1 . . 12
CASSFGTPGGETQYF TGTGCCAGCAGCTTCGGGACTCCCGGGGGAGAGACCCAGTACTTC TRBJ2-5 TRBV5-5 . . 15
CASSEFLASGTTDTQYF TGTGCCAGCAGTGAATTCCTGGCTAGCGGGACTACAGATACGCAGTATTTT TRBJ2-3 TRBV6-1 . TRBD2 17
CASSILRQGEQYF TGTGCCAGCAGTATATTGAGACAGGGAGAGCAGTACTTC TRBJ2-7 TRBV28 . TRBD1 13
CASSARDFPTLNQPQHF TGTGCCAGCAGTGCCCGGGACTTTCCAACTCTTAATCAGCCCCAGCATTTT TRBJ1-5 TRBV2 . . 17
CASSVGQGATGANVLTF TGTGCCAGCAGCGTAGGACAGGGGGCGACTGGGGCCAACGTCCTGACTTTC TRBJ2-6 TRBV9 . TRBD1 17
CSVEDRGAAKNIQYF TGCAGCGTTGAAGATCGTGGGGCCGCCAAAAACATTCAGTACTTC TRBJ2-4 TRBV29-1 . . 15
CAWTQVVNEKLFF TGTGCCTGGACCCAGGTGGTTAATGAAAAACTGTTTTTT TRBJ1-4 TRBV30 . . 13
CASSLLSSGNTIYF TGTGCCAGCAGCTTATTGTCGTCTGGAAACACCATATATTTT TRBJ1-3 TRBV7-9 . . 14